This T cell receptor beta chain was found in a study of beta chain features in type 1 diabetes. Whole-study results and caveats: PCR could preferentially amplify shorter templates, alike in patients and controls.

The isolated RNA, all of it, was reverse transcribed, so expressed TCRB transcripts were what got sequenced. Average reads for naive, central memory and regulatory T cell samples were several million. Sequencing was performed with immunoSEQ multiplex PCR; in TCRdb, only in-frame clones are kept and a portion is missing. The data hold some 150,000 clones, with around 7% observed a single time. Only one count was recorded for this clone. Its target is not known. This CDR3 is 15 amino acids long. The V end was cut by 0 bases, the J end by 2 bases, with 9 bases between. Looked up from germline, CDR1 is SGHTA and CDR2 is FQGTGA. Blood was collected once per donor into heparin, averaging approximately 110 mL. Each population that was sorted was more than 95% pure.

This receptor was obtained from a woman in her twenties or thirties in good health. This rearrangement joins TRBV7-3 to TRBJ2-3; maybe TRBD2 (6 bases). Material for sequencing was central memory CD4+ T cells from blood. The CDR3 sequence is CASSLTRGYTDTQYF. For the CDR3, the DNA is TGTGCCAGCAGCTTAACGCGGGGATACACAGATACGCAGTATTTT.